Detailed here is one TCR beta chain. Germline V lookup: CDR1 MNHNY, CDR2 SVGAGI (reference sequence). The CDR3 extends over 14 amino acids. V lost 6 bases and J lost 3; bases outside the gene matches: 7. The sample comes from a study of shared clonotypes between healthy human individuals. The assay was run at deep level. Data came from immunoSEQ multiplex PCR; TCRdb stores just in-frame clones and leaves some out. This table holds about 2.4 million clones, under 95% found once. This chain uses TRBV6-6 with TRBJ2-5; 7 bases agree with TRBD1. The material sequenced was naive CD4+ T cells from PBMCs. Subset here: CD45RA+ positively selected. The source of this sequence is a man aged 18 to 30 in good health. Some clones in this sample may be carry-over from other donors' samples. The CDR3 protein is CASRKQGTEETQYF. The CDR3 DNA reads TGTGCCAGCAGGAAACAGGGGACGGAAGAGACCCAGTACTTC.